A selection of T cell receptor beta chains follows, all from one sample in a study of shared clonotypes between healthy human individuals. Repertoires were generated with immunoSEQ multiplex PCR, while TCRdb's copy carries only in-frame clones and drops some. The repertoire has 2 million to 2.5 million clones, 85% to 95% of them found once; the top ten carry approximately 0.41%. Source material: naive CD4+ T cells from PBMCs. All receptors derive from a man between 18 and 29 years old in good health. Some clones in this sample may be carry-over from other donors' samples. Each CDR3 is given with its conserved first and last residue. Each record gives: CDR3 DNA, CDR3 protein, J gene, clone size, V gene, D gene. The D gene is left open where the match is weak. Clone size is not always given. Where it is, it says once, few, many or a class for expanded clones.

CDR3nt: TGTGCCAGTAGTACCTGGAGCAGGGGAGCAGCGGGAGGCCCCTCGAGATACGAGCAGTACTTC; CDR3aa: CASSTWSRGAAGGPSRYEQYF; j_gene: TRBJ2-7; abundance: .; v_gene: TRBV19; d_gene: TRBD2
CDR3nt: TGCAGCCCCATGATAATGACTGAAGCTTTCTTT; CDR3aa: CSPMIMTEAFF; j_gene: TRBJ1-1; abundance: .; v_gene: TRBV29-1; d_gene: .
CDR3nt: TGTGCCAGCTCACCGACACGTGGAAAGGGAACCACTGAAGCTTTCTTT; CDR3aa: CASSPTRGKGTTEAFF; j_gene: TRBJ1-1; abundance: few; v_gene: TRBV18; d_gene: .
CDR3nt: TGTGCCAGCAGGCCCGGTTCGAACACTGAAGCTTTCTTT; CDR3aa: CASRPGSNTEAFF; j_gene: TRBJ1-1; abundance: .; v_gene: TRBV6-5; d_gene: .
CDR3nt: TGTGCCAGCAGAATAGTGGGGGACAGCTCCTACGAGCAGTACTTC; CDR3aa: CASRIVGDSSYEQYF; j_gene: TRBJ2-7; abundance: .; v_gene: TRBV7-2; d_gene: TRBD1
CDR3nt: TGTGCCAGCAGCTTCACAGGGCCCAATGAAAAACTGTTTTTT; CDR3aa: CASSFTGPNEKLFF; j_gene: TRBJ1-4; abundance: .; v_gene: TRBV7-9; d_gene: .
CDR3nt: TGCAGCGTTGAGTTCACTGAAGAGACCCAGTACTTC; CDR3aa: CSVEFTEETQYF; j_gene: TRBJ2-5; abundance: .; v_gene: TRBV29-1; d_gene: .
CDR3nt: TGTGCCAGCAGCCGCCGCGATCACGAGCAGTACTTC; CDR3aa: CASSRRDHEQYF; j_gene: TRBJ2-7; abundance: .; v_gene: TRBV11-3; d_gene: .
CDR3nt: TGCAGCGCCCAAGGGGGGGCGAACACTGAAGCTTTCTTT; CDR3aa: CSAQGGANTEAFF; j_gene: TRBJ1-1; abundance: few; v_gene: TRBV29-1; d_gene: .
CDR3nt: TGTGCCAGCAGCCCCAATGCGCCCTCCTACGAGCAGTACTTC; CDR3aa: CASSPNAPSYEQYF; j_gene: TRBJ2-7; abundance: .; v_gene: TRBV7-2; d_gene: .
CDR3nt: TGTGCCAGCAGCAAAAACAGGGGTTCCTACGAGCAGTACTTC; CDR3aa: CASSKNRGSYEQYF; j_gene: TRBJ2-7; abundance: .; v_gene: TRBV21-1; d_gene: .
CDR3nt: TGCGCCAGCAGCTTGGGGACAGACCCACGCACAGATACGCAGTATTTT; CDR3aa: CASSLGTDPRTDTQYF; j_gene: TRBJ2-3; abundance: .; v_gene: TRBV5-1; d_gene: .
CDR3nt: TGTGCCAGCAGAAGCCTAGCGGGAGGTCCCAATGAGCAGTTCTTC; CDR3aa: CASRSLAGGPNEQFF; j_gene: TRBJ2-1; abundance: .; v_gene: TRBV2; d_gene: TRBD2
CDR3nt: TGTGCCAGCAGCCCACCCGGGACGTCCGCCTACGAGCAGTACTTC; CDR3aa: CASSPPGTSAYEQYF; j_gene: TRBJ2-7; abundance: .; v_gene: TRBV4-2; d_gene: .
CDR3nt: TGTGCCAGCAGCTTACTGACCGTAGGGGAGCTGTTTTTT; CDR3aa: CASSLLTVGELFF; j_gene: TRBJ2-2; abundance: .; v_gene: TRBV5-5; d_gene: .
CDR3nt: TGTGCCAGCAGTACGGGGTTCTCGTGGTATCAGGAGCAGTACTTC; CDR3aa: CASSTGFSWYQEQYF; j_gene: TRBJ2-7; abundance: .; v_gene: TRBV27; d_gene: .
CDR3nt: TGTGCCATCAAAGGGGGACCTTACAATGAGCAGTTCTTC; CDR3aa: CAIKGGPYNEQFF; j_gene: TRBJ2-1; abundance: .; v_gene: TRBV10-3; d_gene: .
CDR3nt: TGTGCCAGCACTCCTCCGGGACTACCTCGGGAGACCCAGTACTTC; CDR3aa: CASTPPGLPRETQYF; j_gene: TRBJ2-5; abundance: .; v_gene: TRBV6-5; d_gene: TRBD2
CDR3nt: TGTGCCAGCAGCTTACGCTTGGCCGGGGAGCTGTTTTTT; CDR3aa: CASSLRLAGELFF; j_gene: TRBJ2-2; abundance: .; v_gene: TRBV7-2; d_gene: .
CDR3nt: TGTGCCACCAGCAGGCTTACAGCGTCCTCTGGGGCCAACGTCCTGACTTTC; CDR3aa: CATSRLTASSGANVLTF; j_gene: TRBJ2-6; abundance: few; v_gene: TRBV15; d_gene: .